The next 28 T cell receptor beta chains were all read from a single sample in a study of response to subunit inactivated influenza vaccine. TCRdb reprocessed the RT-PCR reads via MiXCR and lists one record per CDR3 protein. The sample has 500,000 to 750,000 distinct CDR3 sequences; 11% to 15% are singletons. Sequenced material: PBMCs from blood, taken less than 13 days after vaccination. The origin of the receptors is a man between 45 and 60 years old who received an inactivated influenza vaccine.

The rearrangement uses TRBV29-1 and TRBJ1-1; D perhaps matches TRBD1 (5 bases). Germline CDR1 and CDR2: SQVTM and ANQGSEA. This CDR3 contains 13 residues. Trimming took 4 bases from V and 1 from J, leaving 10 bases between them. The CDR3 DNA is TGCAGCGTTGCGCCAGGGAAGAACACTGAAGCTTTCTTT. It translates to CSVAPGKNTEAFF.

The chain employs TRBV30 and TRBJ2-1; 10 bases are a match to TRBD2. Per the germline V gene, CDR1 is GTSNPN and CDR2 is SVGIG (reference sequence). The CDR3 consists of 14 residues. V shed 2 bases, J shed 8 bases, and the junction held 6 bases outside the gene matches. CDR3 in DNA: TGTGCCTGGAGTTGGACTAGCGGTAACGATGAGCAGTTCTTC. This encodes CAWSWTSGNDEQFF. The full variable domain, in which reference TRBV30 and TRBJ2-1 provide the parts outside the CDR3, is SQTIHQWPATLVQPVGSPLSLECTVEGTSNPNLYWYRQAAGRGLQLLFYSVGIGQISSEVPQNLSASRPQDRQFILSSKKLLLSDSGFYLCAWSWTSGNDEQFFGPGTRLTVL.

The chain combines TRBV5-1 with TRBJ1-1, with 10 bases matching TRBD1. This CDR3 spans 15 amino acids. CDR1 is SGHRS and CDR2 is YFSETQ in the germline V gene. J gave up 2 bases and V 4 bases, and 5 bases lay outside the gene matches. CDR3 in amino acids: CASSEGQGINTEAFF. CDR3 bases: TGCGCCAGCAGCGAGGGACAGGGGATCAACACTGAAGCTTTCTTT.

The chain employs TRBV2 and TRBJ1-1; tentatively, D is TRBD1 (5 bases). Deletions cut 4 bases from V and 1 base from J, with 13 bases between. Germline loops: CDR1 SNHLY, CDR2 FYNNEI. The CDR3 is 15 residues long. CDR3 bases: TGTGCCAGCAGTGCCCAGGGACTGGGGAACACTGAAGCTTTCTTT. Translation gives CASSAQGLGNTEAFF.

This clonotype was recorded many times. This CDR3 reads CASSLVGWDRAVDEQFF. The DNA for the CDR3 is TGCGCCAGCAGCTTGGTAGGGTGGGACAGGGCCGTCGATGAGCAGTTCTTC. The chain is built from TRBV5-1 and TRBJ2-1, with 9 nucleotides matching TRBD1. The junction had 12 bases not matched to a gene; V was cut back by 0 bases and J by 8 bases. Per germline, CDR1 SGHRS and CDR2 YFSETQ. The length of the CDR3 is 17 residues.

The rearrangement uses TRBV20-1 and TRBJ2-1; 13 bases are shared with TRBD2. Trimming at V came to 5 bases and at J to 10 bases, leaving 8 bases not matched to a gene. The CDR3 has 14 amino acids. Germline loops: CDR1 DFQATT, CDR2 SNEGSKA (reference sequence). CDR3 DNA sequence: TGCAGTGCTCGTCGGACTAGCGGGGGAATCGAGCAGTTCTTC. Translating gives CSARRTSGGIEQFF.

This clonotype was counted a few times. V is TRBV12-3 or TRBV12-4 and J is TRBJ2-1; D may be TRBD1 or TRBD2 (6 bases each). With 5 bases removed from V and 12 bases from J, the gap between germline ends came to 14 bases. CDR3 length equals 12 residues. Here the CDR3 DNA reads TGTGCCAGCAGTCCCCCGGGGGCCGCGCAGTTCTTC. It translates to CASSPPGAAQFF.

This clonotype came up once. A much more abundant neighbour one base away suggests this may be a read error. This chain connects TRBV5-1 to TRBJ1-2; 9 bases agree with TRBD1. After removal of 4 bases from V and 4 bases from J, the junction contained 11 bases not matched to a gene. Germline CDR1 reads SGHRS; CDR2 reads YFSETQ. The CDR3 is made up of 16 amino acids. The CDR3 here is CASSATPTGGTYGYTF. The CDR3 bases are TGCGCCAGCAGCGCCACGCCAACAGGGGGCACCTATGGCTACACCTTC.

The chain uses TRBV12-3 or TRBV12-4 and TRBJ2-3, with a possible D match to TRBD1 (6 bases). With 6 bases removed from V and 2 bases from J, the gap between germline ends came to 15 bases. The CDR3 is 15 residues long. The CDR3 loop is CASSHRDTHTDTQYF. The CDR3 coding sequence is TGTGCCAGCAGCCACCGGGACACACACACAGATACGCAGTATTTT.

V and J are TRBV5-5 and TRBJ2-2; TRBD2 matches at 8 bases. The trim removed 1 base at V and 2 bases at J, leaving 4 bases unmatched. Looked up from germline, CDR1 is SGHKS and CDR2 is YYEKEE (reference sequence). CDR3 length equals 16 residues. CDR3 sequence: CASSLQAGVNTGELFF. In nucleotides, the CDR3 is TGTGCCAGCAGCTTGCAAGCGGGGGTAAACACCGGGGAGCTGTTTTTT. The full variable domain, with the rest looked up from reference TRBV5-5 and TRBJ2-2, is DAGVTQSPTHLIKTRGQQVTLRCSPISGHKSVSWYQQVLGQGPQFIFQYYEKEERGRGNFPDRFSARQFPNYSSELNVNALLLGDSALYLCASSLQAGVNTGELFFGEGSRLTVL.

This clonotype was picked up many times. The genes are TRBV30 and TRBJ2-3; perhaps TRBD2 as D (7 bases). This CDR3 region has 13 residues. Trimming cost V 7 bases and J 8 bases, with 19 bases left between them. CDR1 is GTSNPN and CDR2 is SVGIG in the germline V gene (reference sequence). The CDR3: CASTSGGAGTQYF. CDR3 bases: TGTGCCTCTACTAGTGGGGGGGCCGGTACGCAGTATTTT.

This clonotype was seen ten or more times. V gene TRBV5-1 combines with J gene TRBJ2-7; 9 bases align to TRBD1. This CDR3 region has 19 residues. J lost 3 bases, V lost 0 bases, and 16 bases had no gene match. Germline V gene sequence: CDR1 SGHRS, CDR2 YFSETQ. The CDR3 sequence is CASSLVLRVSGQGNYEQYF. The CDR3 coding sequence is TGCGCCAGCAGCTTGGTTTTAAGAGTGAGTGGACAGGGGAACTACGAGCAGTACTTC.

The chain carries TRBV30 and TRBJ1-5, with D hard to call. CDR1 and CDR2 from the germline V gene are GTSNPN and SVGIG (reference sequence). V was cut by 2 bases and J by 3 bases, with 11 bases left in between. CDR3 length: 14 amino acids. CDR3 DNA: TGTGCCTGGAGTAAGGGTTTGGTCAATCAGCCCCAGCATTTT. It is translated as CAWSKGLVNQPQHF.

The table lists this clonotype with a few counts. The rearrangement joins TRBV12-3 or TRBV12-4 to TRBJ2-1, with a tentative D call TRBD1 (6 bases). The CDR3 loop spans 13 amino acids. V lost 4 bases, J lost 5 bases, and 9 bases lay in between. The CDR3 DNA follows: TGTGCCAGCAGTTCCCCAGGGGACAATGAGCAGTTCTTC. This translates into CASSSPGDNEQFF.

This clonotype was recorded at least ten times. The chain combines TRBV12-3 or TRBV12-4 with TRBJ2-7, with D unclear. This CDR3 is built from 12 residues. V lost 5 bases, J lost 5 bases, and 10 bases lay in between. This chain's CDR3 is CASSPYNNEQYF. The CDR3 DNA reads TGTGCCAGCAGTCCTTATAATAACGAGCAGTACTTC.

The V and J genes are TRBV12-3 or TRBV12-4 and TRBJ1-6; no definite D call. V was cut by 1 base and J by 9 bases, with 10 bases left in between. The CDR3 runs to 14 residues. CDR3 sequence reads: CASSLGGAGSPLHF. The CDR3 nucleotides are TGTGCCAGCAGTTTAGGTGGCGCAGGTTCACCCCTCCACTTT.

DNA for the CDR3: TGTGCCAGCAGTGAAGCGGGACAGGGGGCAAACTATGGCTACACCTTC. As protein: CASSEAGQGANYGYTF. This chain uses TRBV6-1 with TRBJ1-2, with 12 nucleotides matching TRBD1. Trimming took 0 bases from V and 2 from J; bases not matched to a gene: 1. The CDR3 has 16 amino acids. Germline-derived CDR1 and CDR2 are MNHNS and SASEGT.

A few counts support this clonotype. V gene TRBV12-5 combines with J gene TRBJ2-1; D is tentatively TRBD1 or TRBD2 (5 bases each). Trimming took 0 bases from V and 1 from J, leaving 10 bases between them. Germline loops: CDR1 LGHNT, CDR2 FRNRAP. The CDR3 runs 16 residues. The CDR3 loop reads CASGLVGVGSYNEQFF. In nucleotides, the CDR3 is TGTGCTAGTGGTTTGGTGGGGGTTGGGTCCTACAATGAGCAGTTCTTC.

The rearrangement joins TRBV24-1 to TRBJ2-2; 10 nucleotides agree with TRBD1. The CDR3 totals 16 residues. Per germline, CDR1 KGHDR and CDR2 SFDVKD. The V segment lost 4 bases and the J segment 6 bases; nucleotides outside the gene matches: 7. Here the CDR3 DNA reads TGTGCCACCAGTGAACCTTCGACAGGGGGCCCCGGGGAGCTGTTTTTT. Translating gives CATSEPSTGGPGELFF.

The chain carries TRBV5-4 and TRBJ2-3, with D perhaps assigned TRBD1 or TRBD2 (5 bases each). In germline, CDR1 is SGHNT, CDR2 YYREEE (reference sequence). V lost 7 bases to trimming and J lost 3 bases, with 15 bases between them. This CDR3 contains 14 residues. CDR3 sequence reads: CASRRDGQTDTQYF. The CDR3 DNA is TGTGCCAGCCGCCGGGACGGACAAACAGATACGCAGTATTTT.

The rearrangement uses TRBV6-6 and TRBJ1-4, with D possibly TRBD1 on 6 matching bases. Between the trimmed V and J ends, which lost 6 bases and 5 bases, there was a span of 10 bases. The length of the CDR3 is 13 residues. In germline, CDR1 is MNHNY, CDR2 SVGAGI (reference sequence). The chain's CDR3 is CASRTGWNEKLFF. CDR3 DNA: TGTGCCAGCAGAACAGGGTGGAATGAAAAACTGTTTTTT.

This clonotype was counted at least ten times. The genes are TRBV5-1 and TRBJ1-2; TRBD1 is a possible D gene (5 bases). V lost 6 bases and J 8 bases, leaving 23 bases between the germline ends. CDR3 length: 15 amino acids. Looked up from germline, CDR1 is SGHRS and CDR2 is YFSETQ. The CDR3 region has the DNA TGCGCCAGCAAGCAGACAGCCTACCCCCGGGTAGGCTACACCTTC. This codes for CASKQTAYPRVGYTF.

This clonotype was found a few times. The genes are TRBV20-1 and TRBJ1-5; maybe TRBD1 (5 bases). Germline CDR1 DFQATT, CDR2 SNEGSKA (reference sequence). The V gene lost 3 bases and the J gene lost 3 bases, with 15 bases spanning the gap. This CDR3 region has 15 residues. CDR3 in amino acids: CSASPRDYVNQPQHF. For the CDR3, the DNA is TGCAGTGCTAGTCCCAGGGATTATGTCAATCAGCCCCAGCATTTT.

This rearrangement joins TRBV27 to TRBJ2-1; TRBD1 matches 7 bases. V lost 8 bases to trimming and J lost 7 bases; unmatched junction nucleotides: 14. CDR1 is MNHEY and CDR2 is SMNVEV in the germline V gene (reference sequence). CDR3 length equals 15 residues. The CDR3 DNA follows: TGTGCCAGCTTCGGGGTAGGGACAGACTTTAATGAGCAGTTCTTC. Amino acids: CASFGVGTDFNEQFF.

This clonotype was seen a few times. This chain joins TRBV7-2 and TRBJ1-2; 7 bases are shared with TRBD1. The trim removed 5 bases at V and 8 bases at J, leaving 11 bases unmatched. Germline CDR1 reads SGHTA; CDR2 reads FQGNSA. The CDR3 is made up of 14 amino acids. The CDR3 nucleotides are TGTGCCAGCAGCCGGTACGACAGGGTAGTAGGCTACACCTTC. Amino acid sequence: CASSRYDRVVGYTF.

This sequence joins TRBV5-6 and TRBJ2-3; TRBD2 agrees at 10 bases. Per germline, CDR1 SGHDT and CDR2 YYEEEE. V lost 0 bases to trimming and J lost 7 bases; unmatched junction nucleotides: 8. This CDR3 has 16 amino acids. This CDR3 reads CASSLGGLAGANTQYF. The CDR3 coding sequence is TGTGCCAGCAGCTTGGGTGGGCTAGCGGGGGCCAATACGCAGTATTTT.

A few counts support this clonotype. The J gene is TRBJ2-7, the V gene TRBV20-1, with a possible D match to TRBD2 (5 bases). V was trimmed by 3 bases and J by 3 bases, leaving 6 bases between them. CDR1 is DFQATT, CDR2 SNEGSKA, per germline (reference sequence). The CDR3 sequence is 11 residues long. CDR3 residues: CSARGDYEQYF. CDR3 DNA sequence: TGCAGTGCTAGGGGAGACTACGAGCAGTACTTC.

The chain is built from TRBV7-9 and TRBJ2-5, with D possibly being TRBD2 (6 bases). The CDR3 runs 15 residues. The V and J ends lost 5 bases and 3 bases respectively, with 16 bases between them. The germline V gene has CDR1 SEHNR and CDR2 FQNEAQ (reference sequence). CDR3 coding DNA: TGTGCCAGCAGCCCTGGTTTTTCGGGGGAAGAGACCCAGTACTTC. Amino acid sequence: CASSPGFSGEETQYF.